The 14 T cell receptor beta chains reported below all come from one sample, sequenced in a study of cytomegalovirus exposure and HLA in healthy donors. The PCR ran on 60 Vbeta and 13 Jbeta primers. Produced via immunoSEQ multiplex PCR; TCRdb's table is partial and in-frame only. This sample yields fewer than 150,000 clones, of which 80% are seen a single time; about 2.2% belongs to the top ten. Sequencing was carried out using PBMCs. The receptors were sampled from a man aged 25 to 40 in good health and CMV-seronegative.

With respect to this clone: Just one base apart from a much larger clone, this may be a read error. This rearrangement joins TRBV6-1 to TRBJ2-6; no clear D gene. With 1 base removed from V and 0 bases from J, the gap between germline ends came to 4 bases. The germline V gene encodes CDR1 MNHNS and CDR2 SASEGT. The CDR3 runs to 15 residues. The CDR3 protein is CASSEDSSGANVLTF. CDR3 coding DNA: TGTGCCAGCAGTGAAGACAGCTCTGGGGCCAACGTCCTGACTTTC.

The rearrangement links TRBV5-1 to TRBJ2-3; 8 nucleotides line up with TRBD2. Trimming took 0 bases from V and 3 from J; bases not matched to a gene: 3. Germline V lookup: CDR1 SGHRS, CDR2 YFSETQ. The CDR3 length is 15 residues. DNA for the CDR3: TGCGCCAGCAGCTTGGGGGGCGGGAGGACAGATACGCAGTATTTT. Translation gives CASSLGGGRTDTQYF.

V gene TRBV27 combines with J gene TRBJ2-7, with 9 nucleotides matching TRBD2. This CDR3 is 15 amino acids long. The germline CDR1 and CDR2 sequences are MNHEY and SMNVEV (reference sequence). Germline trimming cut 2 bases from V and 2 bases from J; bases unmatched to any gene: 4. As DNA, the CDR3 is TGTGCCAGCAGTTTAACTAGCGGGTTTACCTACGAGCAGTACTTC. It yields the protein CASSLTSGFTYEQYF.

The chain has TRBV9 and TRBJ2-7, with 9 bases fitting TRBD1. The germline CDR1 and CDR2 sequences are SGDLS and YYNGEE. The CDR3 totals 14 residues. The V and J ends lost 5 bases and 6 bases, in that order; junction bases with no gene match: 9. The CDR3 region is CASSSGTGRSEQYF. CDR3 bases: TGTGCCAGCAGTTCCGGGACAGGGCGGTCCGAGCAGTACTTC.

This CDR3 reads CSVEGKAGKYEQYF. The CDR3 bases are TGCAGCGTTGAAGGTAAAGCAGGGAAGTACGAGCAGTACTTC. This chain connects TRBV29-1 to TRBJ2-7, with D possibly being TRBD1 (5 bases). The V end lost 1 base, the J end lost 4 bases, and 14 bases lay between the germline ends. The CDR3 spans 14 residues. The germline V gene encodes CDR1 SQVTM and CDR2 ANQGSEA.

This clone was counted only a few times. The chain recombines TRBV6-5 with TRBJ1-1, with 9 positions matching TRBD1. Trimming cost V 5 bases and J 5 bases; bases outside gene matches: 9. Germline loops: CDR1 MNHEY, CDR2 SVGAGI. This CDR3 has 15 residues. CDR3 sequence reads: CASSGYRGPLTEAFF. As DNA, the CDR3 is TGTGCCAGCAGTGGATACAGGGGGCCTTTGACTGAAGCTTTCTTT.

The chain carries TRBV5-6 and TRBJ1-2; D ambiguous. The ends were cut back, 0 bases at V and 6 bases at J, with 12 bases in the middle. CDR1 SGHDT and CDR2 YYEEEE come from the germline V gene. The CDR3 covers 14 residues. Here the CDR3 DNA reads TGTGCCAGCAGCTTGGCCCGAGACACTCATGGCTACACCTTC. It translates to CASSLARDTHGYTF.

This clone was seen a handful of times. The chain joins TRBV2 to TRBJ2-1; 11 bases are a match to TRBD2. This CDR3 is 16 amino acids long. Germline-derived CDR1 and CDR2 are SNHLY and FYNNEI. The junction had 10 bases not matched to a gene; V was cut back by 5 bases and J by 7 bases. The CDR3 DNA reads TGTGCCAGCAGTACTGTAGCGGGAGGGCCAGAGAATGAGCAGTTCTTC. As protein: CASSTVAGGPENEQFF.

The V and J genes are TRBV5-8 and TRBJ1-1; 9 bases align to TRBD1. Trimming removed 2 bases from V and 5 bases from J; junction bases left unmatched: 4. Germline CDR1 is SGHTS and CDR2 is YDEGEE. CDR3 size: 14 residues. This chain's CDR3 is CASSFGQGRTEAFF. DNA of the CDR3: TGTGCCAGCAGCTTCGGACAGGGGAGGACTGAAGCTTTCTTT.

The chain recombines TRBV30 with TRBJ1-5; a weak D match, TRBD1 (5 bases). CDR1 is GTSNPN, CDR2 SVGIG, per germline (reference sequence). The CDR3 runs to 13 residues. Deletions cut 2 bases from V and 1 base from J, with 6 bases between. The CDR3 protein is CAWSRQSNQPQHF. The CDR3 DNA sequence: TGTGCCTGGAGTAGACAGAGCAATCAGCCCCAGCATTTT. Complete variable domain (other parts from reference TRBV30 and TRBJ1-5): SQTIHQWPATLVQPVGSPLSLECTVEGTSNPNLYWYRQAAGRGLQLLFYSVGIGQISSEVPQNLSASRPQDRQFILSSKKLLLSDSGFYLCAWSRQSNQPQHFGDGTRLSIL.

This chain links TRBV28 with TRBJ2-7, with D possibly being TRBD2 (6 bases). V lost 5 bases and J 11 bases, leaving 16 bases between the germline ends. CDR1 MDHEN and CDR2 SYDVKM come from the germline V gene. The length of the CDR3 is 12 residues. CDR3 DNA sequence: TGTGCCAGCAGTCCAGTTAACCGGGAGAAGTACTTC. It encodes CASSPVNREKYF.

The genes are TRBV2 and TRBJ2-1; 8 bases map to TRBD1. This CDR3 spans 14 amino acids. The V segment lost 0 bases and the J segment 7 bases; nucleotides outside the gene matches: 2. CDR1 and CDR2 from the germline V gene are SNHLY and FYNNEI. The CDR3 sequence is CASSEAWDRNEQFF. CDR3 in DNA: TGTGCCAGCAGTGAAGCGTGGGACAGGAATGAGCAGTTCTTC.

The V and J genes are TRBV4-1 and TRBJ1-2; 7 positions agree with TRBD1. The CDR3 has 14 amino acids. CDR1 MGHRA and CDR2 YSYEKL come from the germline V gene. Losses at the gene ends were 4 bases for V and 7 bases for J; bases not matched to a gene: 9. The CDR3 reads CASSRTGTAGGYTF. CDR3 coding DNA: TGCGCCAGCAGCCGAACCGGGACAGCCGGTGGCTACACCTTC.

The V gene is TRBV5-6, the J gene TRBJ1-6, with 12 bases identical to TRBD1. Germline assignment: CDR1 SGHDT and CDR2 YYEEEE. With 3 bases clipped from V and 10 bases from J, the junction kept 5 bases outside the gene matches. The CDR3 spans 15 residues. DNA of the CDR3: TGTGCCAGCAGCTCGGGACAGGGGGCCGGCTCACCCCTCCACTTT. Amino acids: CASSSGQGAGSPLHF.